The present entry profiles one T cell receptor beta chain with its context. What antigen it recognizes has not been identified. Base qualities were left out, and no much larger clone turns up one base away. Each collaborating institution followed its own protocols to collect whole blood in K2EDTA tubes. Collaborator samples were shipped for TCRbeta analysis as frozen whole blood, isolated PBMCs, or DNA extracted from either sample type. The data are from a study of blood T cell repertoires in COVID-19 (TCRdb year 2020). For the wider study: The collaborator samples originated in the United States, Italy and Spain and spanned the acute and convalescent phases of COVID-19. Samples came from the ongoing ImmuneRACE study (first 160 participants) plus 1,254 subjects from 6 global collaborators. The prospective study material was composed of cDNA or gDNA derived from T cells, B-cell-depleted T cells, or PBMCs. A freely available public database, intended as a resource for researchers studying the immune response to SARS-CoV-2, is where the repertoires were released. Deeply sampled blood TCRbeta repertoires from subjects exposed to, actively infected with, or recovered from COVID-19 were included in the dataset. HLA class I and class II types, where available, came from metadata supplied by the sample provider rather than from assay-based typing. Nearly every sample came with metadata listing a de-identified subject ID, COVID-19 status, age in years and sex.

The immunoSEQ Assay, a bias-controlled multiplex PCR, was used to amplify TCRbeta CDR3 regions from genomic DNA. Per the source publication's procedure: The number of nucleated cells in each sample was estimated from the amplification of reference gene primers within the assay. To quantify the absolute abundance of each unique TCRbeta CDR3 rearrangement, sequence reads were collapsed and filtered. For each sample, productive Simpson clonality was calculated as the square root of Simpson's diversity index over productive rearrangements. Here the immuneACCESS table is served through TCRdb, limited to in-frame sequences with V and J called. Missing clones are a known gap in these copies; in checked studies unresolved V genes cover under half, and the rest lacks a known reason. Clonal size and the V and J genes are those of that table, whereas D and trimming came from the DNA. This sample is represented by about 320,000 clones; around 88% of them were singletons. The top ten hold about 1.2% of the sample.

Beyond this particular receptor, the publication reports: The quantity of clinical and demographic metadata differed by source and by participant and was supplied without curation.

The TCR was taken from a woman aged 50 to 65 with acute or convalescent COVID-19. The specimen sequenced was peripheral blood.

Here the CDR3 is given as CASSADMNTIYF. The DNA is TGTGCCAGCAGTGCCGACATGAACACCATATATTTT. The chain employs TRBV12-3 or TRBV12-4 and TRBJ1-3, with the D gene too uncertain to name. Including cysteine and phenylalanine, the CDR3 has 12 amino acids. Kept here is only the CDR3 DNA, which spans 36 bases and is read in frame from base 1. V is clipped by 5 bases and J by 7 bases, and the sequence between their germline boundaries is 9 bases long.